This record concerns one T cell receptor beta chain sequence. The data belong to a study of blood T cell repertoires in COVID-19. On the study more broadly: Samples came from the United States, Italy and Spain, spanning acute and convalescent COVID-19. PBMCs, B-cell-depleted T cells, or T cells provided the cDNA or gDNA that made up the material.

As processed by the authors: From reference gene primer amplification, estimates of nucleated cell counts were derived. The assay was immunoSEQ multiplex PCR, and TCRdb's table has in-frame clones only and misses some. V and J calls and clone size are those listed in that table; D and trimming were worked out from the DNA. The sample has some 40,000 clones; more than 80% are singletons. Germline V gene lookup returns CDR1 SGHAT and CDR2 FQDESV (reference sequence). The CDR3 totals 15 residues. Germline trimming cut 1 base from V and 4 bases from J; bases unmatched to any gene: 4. Input material: peripheral blood. This clonotype originated in a middle-aged man with active or convalescent COVID-19. This chain uses TRBV11-1 with TRBJ2-1; 7 nucleotides agree with TRBD1. As DNA, the CDR3 is TGTGCCAGCAGCTTAGGAAGACAGGGTTACAATGAGCAGTTCTTC. Residues: CASSLGRQGYNEQFF. The variable domain in full, completed from reference TRBV11-1 and TRBJ2-1, reads EAEVAQSPRYKITEKSQAVAFWCDPISGHATLYWYRQILGQGPELLVQFQDESVVDDSQLPKDRFSAERLKGVDSTLKIQPAELGDSAMYLCASSLGRQGYNEQFFGPGTRLTVL.